This T cell receptor (beta chain) was sequenced in a study of blood T cell repertoires in COVID-19. Libraries were prepared by immunoSEQ multiplex PCR; TCRdb keeps only in-frame clonotypes and omits some of them. The table includes roughly 87,000 clones, around three quarters detected once. This CDR3 is 12 amino acids long. Trimming left V 2 bases short and J 4 bases short, with 6 bases between. The germline gives CDR1 GTSNPN, CDR2 SVGIG (reference sequence). This clonotype originated in a woman aged 45-59 years with acute or convalescent COVID-19. What was sequenced was peripheral blood. The chain links TRBV30 to TRBJ1-3; no clear D gene. CDR3 DNA sequence: TGTGCCTGGAGTCCACAGGGAAACACCATATATTTT. Its translation: CAWSPQGNTIYF.